This T cell receptor beta chain was captured in a study of radiotherapy plus CTLA-4 blockade in lung cancer listed by TCRdb under 2018. About the full investigation: Among the enrolled patients, about 19% had an objective response, and 25% to 40% reached disease control.

The study tested focal radiation therapy combined with CTLA-4 blockade (ipilimumab) in patients with chemo-refractory metastatic non-small-cell lung cancer. The library was built by means of the immunoSEQ multiplex PCR assay. TCRdb re-hosts the immuneACCESS table, in-frame sequences only. Its copies lack some clones; in the studies checked, an unresolved V gene accounts for under half of them, and the cause for the rest is not known. For this sample there are 85,000 to 90,000 clones; around 87% appear just once. Approximately 15% of the sample lies in the top ten. Regarding this clone: What this receptor recognizes is not known. Nothing much larger sits one base from this clone, and base qualities are not available.

Including the terminal cysteine and phenylalanine, the CDR3 comprises 19 residues. The retained sequence is limited to the CDR3, 57 bases, with the frame set at the first base. Beyond this particular receptor, the publication reports: Early dynamic changes in blood T cell clones, together with increased serum interferon-beta after radiation, were reported as the strongest predictors of response. After treatment with radiotherapy and ipilimumab, TCR clones that originated in tumors expanded in peripheral blood.

The chain is encoded by TRBV21-1 joined to TRBJ2-7; the table names TRBD2, a call not compared with the DNA. TRBV21-1 is a listed pseudogene. The TCR comes from a human donor with non-small cell lung cancer that progressed on radiotherapy plus ipilimumab. The sequencing used peripheral blood, collected from a patient treated with radiotherapy plus ipilimumab. At the DNA level, the sequence is TGTGCCAGCACCCAATTCCACACCGCCGGGACTTTCGTCTCCTACGAGCAGTACTTC. Its protein is CASTQFHTAGTFVSYEQYF.